This T cell receptor (beta chain) was profiled in a study of blood T cell repertoires in COVID-19. In germline, CDR1 is LGHDT, CDR2 YNNKEL (reference sequence). There are 15 residues in the CDR3. J lost 10 bases, V lost 3 bases, and 13 bases had no gene match. The method was immunoSEQ multiplex PCR; TCRdb's version includes in-frame clones alone and lacks a portion of them. The data hold around 230,000 clones, with just under 90% observed a single time. The V call is TRBV3-1 (or the pseudogene TRBV3-2), the J call TRBJ1-1; 8 bases map to TRBD1. The material sequenced was PBMCs or T cells enriched from blood (not recorded which). This clonotype originated in a woman aged 30 to 39 with acute COVID-19. The CDR3 DNA reads as TGTGCCAGCAGCCAGGAGCCCACCCAGGGGGCTGGAGCTTTCTTT. Translation: CASSQEPTQGAGAFF.